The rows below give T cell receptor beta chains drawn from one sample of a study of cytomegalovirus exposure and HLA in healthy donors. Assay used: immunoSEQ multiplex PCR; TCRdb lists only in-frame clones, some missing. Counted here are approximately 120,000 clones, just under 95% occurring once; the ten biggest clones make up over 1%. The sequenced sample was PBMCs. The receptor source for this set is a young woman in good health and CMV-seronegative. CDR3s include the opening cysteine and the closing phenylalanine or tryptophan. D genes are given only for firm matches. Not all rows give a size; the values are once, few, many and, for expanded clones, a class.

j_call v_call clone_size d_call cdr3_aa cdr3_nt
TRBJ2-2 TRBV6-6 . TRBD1 CASSGTGNTGELFF TGTGCCAGCAGCGGGACAGGGAACACCGGGGAGCTGTTTTTT
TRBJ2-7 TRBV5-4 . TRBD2 CASRRRGASYEQYF TGTGCCAGTCGGCGGCGGGGGGCGTCCTACGAGCAGTACTTC
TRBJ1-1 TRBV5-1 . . CASSAGTYTEAFF TGCGCCAGCAGCGCGGGGACCTACACTGAAGCTTTCTTT
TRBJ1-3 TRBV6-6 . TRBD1 CASTGTGAGNTIYF TGTGCCAGCACTGGGACAGGAGCTGGAAACACCATATATTTT
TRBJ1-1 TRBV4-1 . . CASSQGEWGDTEAFF TGCGCCAGCAGCCAAGGGGAGTGGGGTGACACTGAAGCTTTCTTT
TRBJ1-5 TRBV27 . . CARQGPHSNQPQHF TGTGCCAGACAGGGACCACATAGCAATCAGCCCCAGCATTTT
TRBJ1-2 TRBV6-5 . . CASSSPQKNYGYTF TGTGCCAGCAGTTCACCTCAGAAGAACTATGGCTACACCTTC
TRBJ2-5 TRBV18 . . CASSPALGEETQYF TGTGCCAGCTCACCCGCCCTCGGGGAGGAGACCCAGTACTTC
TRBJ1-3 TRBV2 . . CASRWVGRGLSGNTIYF TGTGCCAGCAGGTGGGTCGGCAGGGGTCTCTCTGGAAACACCATATATTTT
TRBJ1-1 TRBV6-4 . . CASSVYRGNRVNTEAFF TGTGCCAGCAGTGTGTATCGGGGTAACAGGGTGAACACTGAAGCTTTCTTT
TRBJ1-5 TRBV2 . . CASSDGWQGTQPQHF TGTGCCAGCAGTGATGGTTGGCAGGGCACCCAGCCCCAGCATTTT
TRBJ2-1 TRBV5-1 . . CASSFAGNEQFF TGCGCCAGCAGCTTCGCGGGTAATGAGCAGTTCTTC
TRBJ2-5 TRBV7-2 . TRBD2 CASSLFPLAGGPGGETQYF TGTGCCAGCAGCTTATTCCCCCTAGCGGGAGGGCCAGGGGGAGAGACCCAGTACTTC
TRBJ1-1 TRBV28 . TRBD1 CASERQGENTEAFF TGTGCCAGCGAACGACAGGGGGAGAACACTGAAGCTTTCTTT
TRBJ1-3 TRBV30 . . CAWILSGNTIYF TGTGCCTGGATACTCTCTGGAAACACCATATATTTT
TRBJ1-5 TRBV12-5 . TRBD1 CASGSEGAASNQPQHF TGTGCTAGTGGTTCCGAGGGGGCCGCGAGCAATCAGCCCCAGCATTTT
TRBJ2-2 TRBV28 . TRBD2 CASSSTGGGAKSTGELFF TGTGCCAGCAGTTCGACCGGCGGGGGGGCGAAGAGCACCGGGGAGCTGTTTTTT
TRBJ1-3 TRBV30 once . CAWSRGWESRYGNTIYF TGTGCCTGGAGTAGGGGGTGGGAGTCAAGATATGGAAACACCATATATTTT
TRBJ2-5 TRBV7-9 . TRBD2 CASRLAGGETQYF TGTGCCAGCCGACTAGCGGGAGGCGAGACCCAGTACTTC
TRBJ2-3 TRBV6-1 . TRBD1 CASSEAGLTGTGNLDTQYF TGTGCCAGCAGTGAAGCGGGATTGACCGGGACAGGGAATTTAGATACGCAGTATTTT
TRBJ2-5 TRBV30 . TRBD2 CAWSVGGAGGRGETQYF TGTGCCTGGAGTGTAGGGGGGGCGGGAGGGCGTGGAGAGACCCAGTACTTC
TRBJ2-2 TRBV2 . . CASTRDSFTGELFF TGTGCCAGCACGCGGGACAGCTTTACCGGGGAGCTGTTTTTT
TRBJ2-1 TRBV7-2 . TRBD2 CASSSGLAGGPNEQFF TGTGCCAGCAGCTCAGGACTAGCGGGAGGGCCTAATGAGCAGTTCTTC
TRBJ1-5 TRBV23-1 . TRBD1 CAEYPGGQGFQPQHF TGCGCCGAATACCCCGGGGGACAGGGTTTTCAGCCCCAGCATTTT
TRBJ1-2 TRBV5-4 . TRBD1 CASSGGQGAGGYTF TGTGCCAGCAGCGGGGGACAGGGGGCGGGTGGCTACACCTTC
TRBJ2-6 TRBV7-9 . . CASNQGSGANVLTF TGTGCCAGCAACCAGGGATCTGGGGCCAACGTCCTGACTTTC
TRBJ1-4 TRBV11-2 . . CASSRMEEKLFF TGTGCCAGCAGTAGGATGGAGGAAAAACTGTTTTTT
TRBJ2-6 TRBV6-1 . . CASSALSGANVLTF TGTGCCAGCAGTGCCTTATCTGGGGCCAACGTCCTGACTTTC
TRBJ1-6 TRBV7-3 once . CASSLRPRGAGSPLHF TGTGCCAGCAGCTTAAGGCCTCGGGGGGCCGGTTCACCCCTCCACTTT
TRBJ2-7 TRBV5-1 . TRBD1 CASSKDRGGGYEQYF TGCGCCAGCAGCAAGGACAGGGGAGGGGGCTACGAGCAGTACTTC
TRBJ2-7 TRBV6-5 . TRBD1 CASSFGHGTVEQYF TGTGCCAGCAGCTTCGGACATGGGACAGTCGAGCAGTACTTC
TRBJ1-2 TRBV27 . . CASSLRGPGANYGYTF TGTGCCAGCAGTCTCAGGGGCCCCGGAGCTAACTATGGCTACACCTTC
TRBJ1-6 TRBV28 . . CASNRLAESSPLHF TGTGCCAGCAACCGGCTGGCGGAAAGTTCACCCCTCCACTTT
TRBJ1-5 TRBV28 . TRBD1 CASSYGTGVNQPQHF TGTGCCAGCAGTTACGGGACAGGCGTCAATCAGCCCCAGCATTTT
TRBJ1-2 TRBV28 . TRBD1 CASSLTRQGKLGYTF TGTGCCAGCAGTCTAACCCGACAGGGAAAGTTGGGCTACACCTTC
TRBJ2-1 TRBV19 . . CASGSASSYNEQFF TGTGCCAGTGGGAGCGCTAGCTCCTACAATGAGCAGTTCTTC
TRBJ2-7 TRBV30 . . CAWKWQGGYEQYF TGTGCCTGGAAATGGCAGGGAGGATACGAGCAGTACTTC
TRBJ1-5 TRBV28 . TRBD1 CGVRDRGIVQPQHF TGTGGGGTCCGGGACAGGGGAATCGTGCAGCCCCAGCATTTT
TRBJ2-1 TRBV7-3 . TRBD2 CASQKYSSGSEEQFF TGTGCCAGCCAGAAGTATTCTAGCGGGAGTGAGGAGCAGTTCTTC
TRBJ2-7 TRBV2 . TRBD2 CASRLAGGPGEQYF TGTGCCAGCAGACTAGCGGGAGGGCCGGGTGAGCAGTACTTC
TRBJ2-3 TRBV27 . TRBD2 CASSSLLAGGPGTDTQYF TGTGCCAGCAGTTCCCTCCTAGCGGGGGGGCCGGGCACAGATACGCAGTATTTT
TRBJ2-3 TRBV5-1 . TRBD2 CASSWGGPYTDTQYF TGCGCCAGCAGCTGGGGGGGACCGTACACAGATACGCAGTATTTT
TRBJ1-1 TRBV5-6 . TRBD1 CASSSGQGSNTEAFF TGTGCCAGCAGCTCGGGACAGGGGAGTAACACTGAAGCTTTCTTT
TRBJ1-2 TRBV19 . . CASSMEGGYTF TGTGCCAGTAGTATGGAGGGTGGCTACACCTTC
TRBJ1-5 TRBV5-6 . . CASSLQDSNQPQHF TGTGCCAGCAGCTTGCAGGATAGCAATCAGCCCCAGCATTTT
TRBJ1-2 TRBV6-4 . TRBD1 CASSETTGQGYGYTF TGTGCCAGCAGTGAGACTACGGGACAGGGGTATGGCTACACCTTC
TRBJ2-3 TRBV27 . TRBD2 CASSFEGSGRADTQYF TGTGCCAGCAGTTTTGAAGGTAGCGGGAGGGCGGATACGCAGTATTTT
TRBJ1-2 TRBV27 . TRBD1 CASSLSGTGSYGYTF TGTGCCAGCAGTTTATCGGGGACAGGGAGCTATGGCTACACCTTC
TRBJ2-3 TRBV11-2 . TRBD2 CASRRGTNTDTQYF TGTGCCAGCAGACGGGGGACTAACACAGATACGCAGTATTTT
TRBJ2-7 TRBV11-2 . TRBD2 CASSLLAGGPTYEQYF TGTGCCAGCAGCTTACTAGCGGGGGGACCCACCTACGAGCAGTACTTC
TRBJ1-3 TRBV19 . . CASSSRVAGNTIYF TGTGCCAGTAGTTCGAGGGTGGCTGGAAACACCATATATTTT
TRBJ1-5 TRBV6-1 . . CASSERGPNQPQHF TGTGCCAGCAGTGAAAGGGGTCCGAATCAGCCCCAGCATTTT
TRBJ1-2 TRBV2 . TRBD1 CASREDRGIGYTF TGTGCCAGCCGCGAGGACAGGGGGATTGGCTACACCTTC
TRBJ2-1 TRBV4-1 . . CASSLGGSYNEQFF TGCGCCAGCAGCCTCGGGGGCTCCTACAATGAGCAGTTCTTC